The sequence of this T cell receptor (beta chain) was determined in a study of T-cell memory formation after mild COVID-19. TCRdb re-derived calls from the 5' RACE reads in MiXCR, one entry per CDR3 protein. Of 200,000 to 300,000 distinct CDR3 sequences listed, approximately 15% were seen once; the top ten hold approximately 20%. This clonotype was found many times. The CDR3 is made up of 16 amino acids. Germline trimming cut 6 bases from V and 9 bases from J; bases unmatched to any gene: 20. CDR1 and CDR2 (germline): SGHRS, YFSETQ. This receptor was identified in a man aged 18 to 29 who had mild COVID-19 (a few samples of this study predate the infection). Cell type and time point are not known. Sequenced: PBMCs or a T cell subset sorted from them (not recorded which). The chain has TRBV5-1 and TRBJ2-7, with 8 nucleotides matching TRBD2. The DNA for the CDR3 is TGCGCCAGCACCCCTTCGCCTACGGGGGGGGCGAACCGGCAGTACTTC. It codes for CASTPSPTGGANRQYF.